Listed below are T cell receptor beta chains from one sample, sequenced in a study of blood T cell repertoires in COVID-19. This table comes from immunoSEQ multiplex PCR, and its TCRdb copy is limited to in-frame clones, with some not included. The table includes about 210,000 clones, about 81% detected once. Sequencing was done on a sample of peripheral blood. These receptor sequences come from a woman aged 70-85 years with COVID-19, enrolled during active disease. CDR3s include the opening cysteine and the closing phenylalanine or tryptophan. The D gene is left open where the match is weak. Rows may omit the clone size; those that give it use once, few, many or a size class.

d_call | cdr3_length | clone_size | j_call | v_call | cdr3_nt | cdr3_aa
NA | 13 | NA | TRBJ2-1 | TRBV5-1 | TGCGCCAGCAGCCGAGCCGCGGAAGCTGAGCAGTTCTTC | CASSRAAEAEQFF
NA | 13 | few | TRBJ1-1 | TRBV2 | TGTGCCAGCAGGACCGGGGAAACGGGTAGGGCTTTCTTT | CASRTGETGRAFF
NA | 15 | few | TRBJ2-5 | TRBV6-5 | TGTGCCAGCAGTCCAGGGGGGCCGTGGGGCGAGACCCAGTACTTC | CASSPGGPWGETQYF
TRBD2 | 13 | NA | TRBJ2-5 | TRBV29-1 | TGCAGCGTGGCCCCCGGACTAGCGGCGTCCCAGTACTTC | CSVAPGLAASQYF
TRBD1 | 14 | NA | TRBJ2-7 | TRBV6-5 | TGTGCCAGCAGTTACTCCCGACAGGGGGGCGAGCAGTACTTC | CASSYSRQGGEQYF
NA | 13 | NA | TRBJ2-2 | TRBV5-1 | TGCGCCAGCAGCCAGGACTTGACCGGGGAGCTGTTTTTT | CASSQDLTGELFF
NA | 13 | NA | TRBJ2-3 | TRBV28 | TGTGCCACGTACAGGGACAGCACAGATACGCAGTATTTT | CATYRDSTDTQYF
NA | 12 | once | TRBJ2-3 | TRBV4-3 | TGCGCCAGCAGTGAGAGCACAGATACGCAGTATTTT | CASSESTDTQYF
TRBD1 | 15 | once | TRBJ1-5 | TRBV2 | TGTGCCAGCAGTGTGCGGCAGGGGGCTAATCAGCCCCAGCATTTT | CASSVRQGANQPQHF
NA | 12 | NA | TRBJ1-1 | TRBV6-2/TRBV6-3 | TGTGCCAGCAGTTATCCTGCTTACATAGCTTTCTTT | CASSYPAYIAFF
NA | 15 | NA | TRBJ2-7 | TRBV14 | TGTGCCAGCAGCCAAGACCTGACTAGGTACTACGAGCAGTACTTC | CASSQDLTRYYEQYF
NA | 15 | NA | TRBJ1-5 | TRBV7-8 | TGTGCCAGCAGCCACCGGTCCTTTTCCGATCAGCCCCAGCGTTTT | CASSHRSFSDQPQRF
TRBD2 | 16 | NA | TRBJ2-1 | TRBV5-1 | TGCGCCAGCAGCTTGGGGGCGGGAGTGTCCTACAATGAGCAGTTCTTC | CASSLGAGVSYNEQFF
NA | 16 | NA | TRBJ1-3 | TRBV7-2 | TGTGCCAGCAGCATTAAGACGGGTGTCTCTGGAAACACCATATATTTT | CASSIKTGVSGNTIYF
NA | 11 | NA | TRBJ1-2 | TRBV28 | TGTGCCAGCAGTCACCTATATGGCTACACCTTC | CASSHLYGYTF
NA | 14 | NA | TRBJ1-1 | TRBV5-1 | TGCGCCAGCAGCTTGGAGTCGGCCCGACAGAAAGCTTTCTTT | CASSLESARQKAFF
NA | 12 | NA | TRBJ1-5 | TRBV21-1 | TGTCTTCGCGGGCATTTCAATCAGCCCCAGCATTTT | CLRGHFNQPQHF
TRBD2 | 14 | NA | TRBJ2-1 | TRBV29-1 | TGCAGCGTTGATGGTCTAGCGGGAGTTGATGAGCAGTTCTTC | CSVDGLAGVDEQFF
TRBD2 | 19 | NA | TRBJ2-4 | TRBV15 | TGTGCCACCAGCAGAGATAGGGGACTAGCGGGTGAGGGAAAAAACATTCAGTACTTC | CATSRDRGLAGEGKNIQYF
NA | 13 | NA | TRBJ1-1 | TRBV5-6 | TGTGCCAGCAGCTACTCTGAGAACACTGAAGCTTTCTTT | CASSYSENTEAFF
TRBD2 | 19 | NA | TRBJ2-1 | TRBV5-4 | TGTGCCAGCAGCTTGAAAAGGACTAGCGAACGGAGCTCCTACAATGAGCAGTTCTTC | CASSLKRTSERSSYNEQFF
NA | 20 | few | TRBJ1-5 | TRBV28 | TGTGCCACCAACAGGCTTCTTGGGTCAGGGGCGCGTACGGGCAATCAGCCCCAGCATTTT | CATNRLLGSGARTGNQPQHF
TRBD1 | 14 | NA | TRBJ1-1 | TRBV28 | TGTGCCTCTCAGAAGGGGGCTCGGAACACTGAAGCTTTCTTT | CASQKGARNTEAFF
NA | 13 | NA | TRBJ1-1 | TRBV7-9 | TGTGCCAGCAGCCACGACATGAACACTGAAGCTTTCTTT | CASSHDMNTEAFF
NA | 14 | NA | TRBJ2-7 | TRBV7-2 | TGTGCCAGCAGCTACACGAGAGGAGACTACGAGCAGTACTTC | CASSYTRGDYEQYF
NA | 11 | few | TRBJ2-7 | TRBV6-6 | TGTGCCAGCAGTTACTCGAGCGAGCAGTACTTC | CASSYSSEQYF
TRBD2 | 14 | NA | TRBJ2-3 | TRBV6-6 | TGTGCCAGCAGCCTAGCGGGAGTAGCAGATACGCAGTATTTT | CASSLAGVADTQYF
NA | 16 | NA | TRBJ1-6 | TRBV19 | TGTGCCAGTAGTCCTGGTGGGAGCTCCTATAATTCACCCCTCCACTTT | CASSPGGSSYNSPLHF
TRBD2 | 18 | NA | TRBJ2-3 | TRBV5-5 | TGTGCCAGCACCTCCATCGCTCGCGCGGGAGGGCCGGCAGATACGCAGTATTTT | CASTSIARAGGPADTQYF
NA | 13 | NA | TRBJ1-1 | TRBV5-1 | TGCGCCAGCAGTTACGGGGGGAACACTGAAGCTTTCTTT | CASSYGGNTEAFF
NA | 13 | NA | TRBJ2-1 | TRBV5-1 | TGCGCCAGCAGCTTGGAGGGACAAGGCACTATATTCTTC | CASSLEGQGTIFF
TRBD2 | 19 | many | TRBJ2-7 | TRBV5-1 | TGCGCCAGCAGATTCGGGACTAGCGGGAGGCGGCTGAGCTCCTACGAGCAGTACTTC | CASRFGTSGRRLSSYEQYF
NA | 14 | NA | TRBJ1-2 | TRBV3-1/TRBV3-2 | TGTGCCAGCAGCCAAGCCGACAGTAACTATGGCTACACCTTC | CASSQADSNYGYTF
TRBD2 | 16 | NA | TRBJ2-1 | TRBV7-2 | TGTGCCAGCAGCGGGGGGACTAGCGGGAGGAACAATGAGCAGTTCTTC | CASSGGTSGRNNEQFF
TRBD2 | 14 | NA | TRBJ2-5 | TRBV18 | TGTGCCAGCTCAGAGGGAGGCGGGAGCGAGACCCAGTACTTC | CASSEGGGSETQYF
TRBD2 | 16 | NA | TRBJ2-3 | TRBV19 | TGTGCCAGTAGTATTCTGGTAGCGGGAGGCACAGATACGCAGTATTTT | CASSILVAGGTDTQYF
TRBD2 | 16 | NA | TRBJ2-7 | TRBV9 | TGTGCCAGCAGCGTAGGAGGGACTAGCGGAAACTACGAGCAGTACTTC | CASSVGGTSGNYEQYF
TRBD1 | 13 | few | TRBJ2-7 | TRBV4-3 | TGCGCCAGCAGCGAGGGGGCTTCTTACGAGCAGTACTTC | CASSEGASYEQYF
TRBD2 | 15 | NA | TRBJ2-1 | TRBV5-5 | TGTGCCAGCTCGAGCGGGAGAAACCAGGCAAGCGTGCAGTTCTTC | CASSSGRNQASVQFF
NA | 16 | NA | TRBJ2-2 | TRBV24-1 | TGTGCCACCAGTGATTTCCAGAGCGGGCACACCGGGGAGCTGTTTTTT | CATSDFQSGHTGELFF
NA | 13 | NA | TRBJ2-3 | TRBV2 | TGTGCCAGCAGTTACAGGGTTACAGATACGCAGTATTTT | CASSYRVTDTQYF
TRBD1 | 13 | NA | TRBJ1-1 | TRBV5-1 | TGCGCCAGCCGACGTGGGGACAGGACCTCAGCTTTCTTT | CASRRGDRTSAFF
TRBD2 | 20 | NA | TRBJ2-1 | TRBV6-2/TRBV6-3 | TGTGCCTGCAGCCAGCGCCCGGGACTAGCGGGAGGAGGGGCCTACAATGAGCAGTTCTTC | CACSQRPGLAGGGAYNEQFF
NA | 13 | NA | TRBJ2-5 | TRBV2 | TGTGCCAGCAGTGAGGACAGACAAGAGACCCAGTACTTC | CASSEDRQETQYF